This passage covers 15 T cell receptor beta chains from one sample sequenced in a study of control samples from healthy donors and cancer patients. Data came from immunoSEQ multiplex PCR; TCRdb stores just in-frame clones and leaves some out. The table records 120,000 or so clones, roughly 90% of them present only once. Specimen: PBMCs. The source is a woman aged 55-75 years with lung cancer.

The J gene is TRBJ2-7, the V gene TRBV19; D tentatively reads TRBD1 or TRBD2 (5 bases each). V was pared by 2 bases and J by 6 bases, with 17 bases between. The CDR3 sequence is 15 residues long. Germline V CDR1 and CDR2: LNHDA, SQIVND (reference sequence). The CDR3 sequence is CASSIHVTGGGEQYF. The CDR3 nucleotides are TGTGCCAGTAGTATACATGTAACTGGGGGTGGCGAGCAGTACTTC.

V and J are TRBV27 and TRBJ1-6; D is perhaps TRBD1 (6 bases). Trimming took 2 bases from V and 10 from J, leaving 15 bases between them. The CDR3 has 15 residues. Germline values: CDR1 MNHEY, CDR2 SMNVEV (reference sequence). CDR3: CASSLRESRGSPLHF. The DNA for the CDR3 is TGTGCCAGCAGTTTACGGGAGTCAAGGGGGTCACCCCTCCACTTT.

This chain uses TRBV9 with TRBJ1-4, with D tentatively TRBD1 (6 bases). V was cut by 0 bases and J by 8 bases, with 14 bases left in between. The V gene's germline CDR1 is SGDLS and CDR2 YYNGEE. The length of the CDR3 is 15 residues. The DNA of the CDR3 is TGTGCCAGCAGCGTAGGGGGGGCAGTAGGAGAAAAACTGTTTTTT. Residues: CASSVGGAVGEKLFF.

This chain joins TRBV28 and TRBJ2-4; tentatively, D is TRBD1 (8 bases). The CDR3 is 17 residues long. Germline V gene lookup returns CDR1 MDHEN and CDR2 SYDVKM. Trimming cost V 6 bases and J 4 bases, with 22 bases left between them. As DNA, the CDR3 is TGTGCCAGCAGACCTGGTGGACAGGGAGGGCGAAAAAACATTCAGTACTTC. As protein: CASRPGGQGGRKNIQYF.

This rearrangement joins TRBV25-1 to TRBJ1-5; unclear D gene. CDR3 size: 15 residues. Trimming shortened V by 1 base and J by 4 bases, and 11 bases separated the two germline ends. CDR1 is MGHDK and CDR2 is SYGVNS in the germline V gene. The CDR3 DNA is TGTGCCAGCAGTGAATCCGCGAAAGGTAATCAGCCCCAGCATTTT. The encoded protein is CASSESAKGNQPQHF.

This chain links TRBV6-2 or TRBV6-3 with TRBJ2-2, with 11 bases aligning to TRBD2. The CDR3 is 16 residues long. CDR1 is MNHEY, CDR2 SVGEGT, per germline. V gave up 6 bases and J gave up 7 bases; unmatched junction bases: 10. CDR3 in amino acids: CASSPSSGGAGGELFF. The CDR3 DNA follows: TGTGCCAGCAGCCCCAGTAGCGGGGGGGCCGGCGGGGAGCTGTTTTTT.

This chain joins TRBV6-2 or TRBV6-3 and TRBJ1-6; TRBD1 might be the D (6 bases). The CDR3 is 15 residues long. Trimming stripped 2 bases from V and 7 bases from J, with 12 bases between. In germline, CDR1 is MNHEY, CDR2 SVGEGT. CDR3 nucleotides: TGTGCCAGCAGTTACCAGGGACACTCGAATTCACCCCTCCACTTT. It codes for CASSYQGHSNSPLHF.

The chain carries TRBV30 and TRBJ2-4; TRBD1 matches at 7 bases. The germline gives CDR1 GTSNPN, CDR2 SVGIG (reference sequence). The CDR3 covers 15 residues. V gave up 2 bases and J gave up 3 bases; unmatched junction bases: 7. The CDR3 DNA follows: TGTGCCTGGAGTACGACAGGGTCCCTCAAAAACATTCAGTACTTC. It codes for CAWSTTGSLKNIQYF. The variable domain in full, completed from reference TRBV30 and TRBJ2-4, reads SQTIHQWPATLVQPVGSPLSLECTVEGTSNPNLYWYRQAAGRGLQLLFYSVGIGQISSEVPQNLSASRPQDRQFILSSKKLLLSDSGFYLCAWSTTGSLKNIQYFGAGTRLSVL.

The chain links TRBV5-4 to TRBJ1-4, with D uncertain. This CDR3 is 13 amino acids long. Germline values: CDR1 SGHNT, CDR2 YYREEE (reference sequence). Trimming removed 0 bases from V and 8 bases from J, with 8 bases in between. CDR3 loop: CASSLETGEKLFF. In DNA, the CDR3 is TGTGCCAGCAGCTTGGAAACGGGAGAAAAACTGTTTTTT.

The CDR3: CASPLVCRYYEQYF. The CDR3 DNA follows: TGTGCCAGCCCCCTTGTGTGCAGATACTACGAGCAGTACTTC. The rearrangement joins TRBV11-2 to TRBJ2-7; no clear D. The CDR3 is 14 residues long. CDR1 and CDR2 (germline): SGHAT, FQNNGV. The V end lost 8 bases, the J end lost 3 bases, and 17 bases lay between the germline ends.

V and J are TRBV6-1 and TRBJ2-7, with TRBD1 as a possible D gene (5 bases). The germline V gene has CDR1 MNHNS and CDR2 SASEGT. Trimming left V 1 base short and J 1 base short, with 8 bases between. There are 14 residues in the CDR3. The chain's CDR3 is CASSEGQNSYEQYF. CDR3 DNA sequence: TGTGCCAGCAGTGAAGGACAGAATTCCTACGAGCAGTACTTC.

This clone was detected only once. CDR3: CSVEPGNSGNTIYF. CDR3 nucleotides: TGCAGCGTTGAACCGGGTAACTCTGGAAACACCATATATTTT. The chain employs TRBV29-1 and TRBJ1-3; D not resolved. Trimming pared 2 bases from V and 0 bases from J, leaving 8 bases between. Per germline, CDR1 SQVTM and CDR2 ANQGSEA. The CDR3 is 14 amino acids.

This chain links TRBV12-3 or TRBV12-4 with TRBJ1-2; 10 bases agree with TRBD1. After removal of 3 bases from V and 7 bases from J, the junction contained 2 bases not matched to a gene. There are 13 residues in the CDR3. CDR3 residues: CASSLDRGFGYTF. The CDR3 DNA follows: TGTGCCAGCAGTTTGGACAGGGGGTTTGGCTACACCTTC.

V and J are TRBV7-8 and TRBJ1-5; D unresolved. Germline-derived CDR1 and CDR2 are SGHVS and FQNEAQ. The CDR3 contains 15 residues. Trimming removed 2 bases at V and 1 base at J, with 9 bases between. The CDR3 loop reads CASSLNFRSNQPQHF. As DNA, the CDR3 is TGTGCCAGCAGCTTAAATTTTCGGAGCAATCAGCCCCAGCATTTT. The whole variable domain, filled in from reference TRBV7-8 and TRBJ1-5, reads GAGVSQSPRYKVAKRGQDVALRCDPISGHVSLFWYQQALGQGPEFLTYFQNEAQLDKSGLPSDRFFAERPEGSVSTLKIQRTQQEDSAVYLCASSLNFRSNQPQHFGDGTRLSIL.

This clone came up a few times. The chain employs TRBV7-8 and TRBJ2-7; the match to TRBD2 covers 10 bases. CDR1 is SGHVS, CDR2 FQNEAQ, per germline. The junction had 7 bases not matched to a gene; V was cut back by 8 bases and J by 0 bases. The CDR3 runs 15 residues. The CDR3, as DNA: TGTGCCAGCTCCCCGACTAGCGGGTTCTCCTACGAGCAGTACTTC. It specifies CASSPTSGFSYEQYF. The entire variable domain, with the rest obtained from reference TRBV7-8 and TRBJ2-7, is as follows: GAGVSQSPRYKVAKRGQDVALRCDPISGHVSLFWYQQALGQGPEFLTYFQNEAQLDKSGLPSDRFFAERPEGSVSTLKIQRTQQEDSAVYLCASSPTSGFSYEQYFGPGTRLTVT.